This TCR beta chain originates from a study of blood T cells in healthy people across ages. Using a J-beta primer mix together with a sample-barcoded 5' primer, a second PCR was run for 7 to 11 cycles. TCRdb re-called the 5' RACE reads with MiXCR, one entry per CDR3 protein. The table lists about 780,000 distinct CDR3 sequences, about 46% of them singletons. V lost 1 base, J lost 3 bases, and 16 bases stayed unmatched. The CDR3 extends over 20 amino acids. Germline CDR1 GTSNPN, CDR2 SVGIG (reference sequence). What was sequenced was blood. The TCR comes from a man of 80 years or more in good health. This sequence joins TRBV30 and TRBJ2-4, with TRBD2 matching 12 bases. The CDR3 bases are TGTGCCTGGAGTGCGATGTCTAGCGGGAGGGTCAAGGTCGGCAAAAACATTCAGTACTTC. Protein product: CAWSAMSSGRVKVGKNIQYF.